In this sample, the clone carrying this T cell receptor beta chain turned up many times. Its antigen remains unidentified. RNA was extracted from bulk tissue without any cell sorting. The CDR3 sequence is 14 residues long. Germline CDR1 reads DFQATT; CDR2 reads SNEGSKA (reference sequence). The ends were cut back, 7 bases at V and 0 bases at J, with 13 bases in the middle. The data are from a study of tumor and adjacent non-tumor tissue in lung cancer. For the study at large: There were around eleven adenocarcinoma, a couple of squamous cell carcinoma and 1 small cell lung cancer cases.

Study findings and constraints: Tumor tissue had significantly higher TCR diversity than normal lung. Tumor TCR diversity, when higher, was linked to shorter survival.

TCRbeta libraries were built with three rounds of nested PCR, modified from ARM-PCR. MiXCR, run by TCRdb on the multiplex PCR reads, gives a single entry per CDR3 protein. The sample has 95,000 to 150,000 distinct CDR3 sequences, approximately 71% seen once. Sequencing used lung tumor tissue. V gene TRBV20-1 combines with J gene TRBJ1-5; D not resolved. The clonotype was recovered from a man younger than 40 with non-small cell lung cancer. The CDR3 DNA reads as TGCAGTGTTAGCGGGCGATATAGCAATCAGCCCCAGCATTTT. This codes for CSVSGRYSNQPQHF.